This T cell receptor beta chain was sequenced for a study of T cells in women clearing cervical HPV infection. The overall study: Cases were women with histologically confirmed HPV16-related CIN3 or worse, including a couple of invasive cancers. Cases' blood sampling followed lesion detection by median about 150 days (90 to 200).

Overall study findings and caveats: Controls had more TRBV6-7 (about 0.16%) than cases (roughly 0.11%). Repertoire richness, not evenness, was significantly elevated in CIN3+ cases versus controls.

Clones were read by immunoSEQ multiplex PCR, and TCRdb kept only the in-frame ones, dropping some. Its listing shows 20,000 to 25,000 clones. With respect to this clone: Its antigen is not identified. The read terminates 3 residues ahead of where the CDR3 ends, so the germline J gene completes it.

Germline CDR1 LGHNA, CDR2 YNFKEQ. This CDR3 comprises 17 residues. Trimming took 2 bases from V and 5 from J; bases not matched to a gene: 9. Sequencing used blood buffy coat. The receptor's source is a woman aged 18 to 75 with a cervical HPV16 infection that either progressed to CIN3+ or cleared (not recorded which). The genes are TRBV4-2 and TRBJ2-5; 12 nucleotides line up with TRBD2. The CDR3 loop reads CASSQLAGGPGGETQYF. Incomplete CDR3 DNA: TGTGCCAGCAGCCAACTAGCGGGAGGGCCTGGTGGGGAGACC.